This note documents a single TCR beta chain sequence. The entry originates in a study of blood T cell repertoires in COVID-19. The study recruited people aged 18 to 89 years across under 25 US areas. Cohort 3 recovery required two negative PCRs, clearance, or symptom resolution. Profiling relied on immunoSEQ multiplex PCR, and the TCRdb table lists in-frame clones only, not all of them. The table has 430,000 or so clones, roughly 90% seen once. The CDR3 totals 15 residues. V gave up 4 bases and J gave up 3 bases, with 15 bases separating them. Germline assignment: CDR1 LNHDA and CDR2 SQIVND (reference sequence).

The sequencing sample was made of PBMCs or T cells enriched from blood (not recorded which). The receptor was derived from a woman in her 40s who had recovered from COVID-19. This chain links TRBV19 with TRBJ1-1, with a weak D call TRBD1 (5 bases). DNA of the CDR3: TGTGCCAGTAGTAGTGCGTTGCGGGGCGACACTGAAGCTTTCTTT. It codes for CASSSALRGDTEAFF. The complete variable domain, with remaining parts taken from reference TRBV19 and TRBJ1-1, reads DGGITQSPKYLFRKEGQNVTLSCEQNLNHDAMYWYRQDPGQGLRLIYYSQIVNDFQKGDIAEGYSVSREKKESFPLTVTSAQKNPTAFYLCASSSALRGDTEAFFGQGTRLTVV.